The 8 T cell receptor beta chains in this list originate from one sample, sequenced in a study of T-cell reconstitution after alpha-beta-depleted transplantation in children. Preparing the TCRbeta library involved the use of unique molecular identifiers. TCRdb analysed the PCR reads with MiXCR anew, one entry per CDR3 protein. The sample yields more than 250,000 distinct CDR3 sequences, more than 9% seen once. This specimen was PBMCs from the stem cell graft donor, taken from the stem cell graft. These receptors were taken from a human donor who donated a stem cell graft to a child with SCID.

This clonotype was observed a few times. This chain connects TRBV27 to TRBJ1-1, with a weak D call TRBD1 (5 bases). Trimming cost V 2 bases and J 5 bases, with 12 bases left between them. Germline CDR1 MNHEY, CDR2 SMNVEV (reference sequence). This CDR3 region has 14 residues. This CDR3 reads CASSLGTGGTEAFF. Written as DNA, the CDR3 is TGTGCCAGCAGTTTAGGGACCGGGGGGACTGAAGCTTTCTTT.

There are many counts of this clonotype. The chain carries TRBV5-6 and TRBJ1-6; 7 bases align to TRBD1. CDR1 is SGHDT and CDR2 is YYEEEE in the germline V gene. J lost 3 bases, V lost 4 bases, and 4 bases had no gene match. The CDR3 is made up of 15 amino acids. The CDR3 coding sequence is TGTGCCAGCAGCACTACAGGGGACTATAATTCACCCCTCCACTTT. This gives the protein CASSTTGDYNSPLHF.

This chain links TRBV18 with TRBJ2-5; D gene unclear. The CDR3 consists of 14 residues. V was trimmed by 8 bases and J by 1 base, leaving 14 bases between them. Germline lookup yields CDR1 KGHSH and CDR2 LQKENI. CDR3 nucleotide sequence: TGTGCCAGCACCATCCTCGGCGGCCAAGAGACCCAGTACTTC. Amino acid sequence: CASTILGGQETQYF.

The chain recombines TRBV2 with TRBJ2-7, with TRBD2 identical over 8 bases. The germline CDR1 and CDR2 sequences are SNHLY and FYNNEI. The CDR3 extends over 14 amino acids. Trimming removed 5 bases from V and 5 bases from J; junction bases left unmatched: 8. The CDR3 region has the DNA TGTGCCAGCAGTCCGGGACTAGGCGGAGACGAGCAGTACTTC. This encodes CASSPGLGGDEQYF.

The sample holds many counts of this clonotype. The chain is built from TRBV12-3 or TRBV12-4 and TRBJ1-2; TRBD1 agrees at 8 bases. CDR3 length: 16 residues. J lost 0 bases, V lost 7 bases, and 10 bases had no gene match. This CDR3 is CASTEGQGNTNYGYTF. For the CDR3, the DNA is TGTGCCAGCACCGAAGGACAGGGCAATACTAACTATGGCTACACCTTC.

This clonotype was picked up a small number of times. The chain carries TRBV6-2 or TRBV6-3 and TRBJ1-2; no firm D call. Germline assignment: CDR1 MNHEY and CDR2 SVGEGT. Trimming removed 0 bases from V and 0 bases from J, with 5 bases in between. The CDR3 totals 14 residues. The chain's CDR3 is CASSYSSSNYGYTF. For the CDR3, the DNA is TGTGCCAGCAGTTACTCGAGCTCTAACTATGGCTACACCTTC.

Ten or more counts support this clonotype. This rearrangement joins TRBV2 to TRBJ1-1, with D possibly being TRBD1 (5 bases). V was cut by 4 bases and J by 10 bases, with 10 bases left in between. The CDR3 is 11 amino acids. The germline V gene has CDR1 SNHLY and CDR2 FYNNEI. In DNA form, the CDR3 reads TGTGCCAGCAGTGGGGCCAGGGTAGCTTTCTTT. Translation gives CASSGARVAFF.

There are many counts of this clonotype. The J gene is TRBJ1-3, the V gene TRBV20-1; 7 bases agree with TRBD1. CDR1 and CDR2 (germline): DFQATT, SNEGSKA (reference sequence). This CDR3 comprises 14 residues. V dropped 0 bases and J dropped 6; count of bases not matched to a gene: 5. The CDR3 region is CSARDSGTANTIYF. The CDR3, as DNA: TGCAGTGCTAGAGACTCCGGGACAGCAAACACCATATATTTT.